This TCR beta chain stems from a study of T cells in Graves' hyperthyroidism and ophthalmopathy. This clonotype was detected many times. The antigen is unknown. The CDR3 totals 13 residues. Germline lookup yields CDR1 MDHEN and CDR2 SYDVKM. Trimming pared 4 bases from V and 4 bases from J, leaving 9 bases between. Amplification yielded TCR beta CDR3 regions, with RNA transcripts as the source. First-round RT-PCR targeting the TCR CDR3 was performed with the HTBI primer set. TCRdb re-called the multiplex PCR reads through MiXCR, storing one row per CDR3 protein. The sample includes about 420,000 distinct CDR3 sequences, roughly 14% of them seen just once. Points from the study as a whole: Progression to ophthalmopathy was predicted a median of 6.5 months early.

Clinical symptoms, serum thyroxine, TRAb, thyroid ultrasound and orbital computed tomography established diagnosis. From approximately 9.5 ml of fresh peripheral blood, PBMCs were isolated. Sequencing was carried out using blood. The sequence came from a woman between 18 and 29 years old with Graves' hyperthyroidism. This chain connects TRBV28 to TRBJ2-3; D not certain. The CDR3 DNA is TGTGCCAGCAGTTCCCCTGCACCAGATACGCAGTATTTT. This encodes CASSSPAPDTQYF. The complete variable domain, with remaining parts taken from reference TRBV28 and TRBJ2-3, reads DVKVTQSSRYLVKRTGEKVFLECVQDMDHENMFWYRQDPGLGLRLIYFSYDVKMKEKGDIPEGYSVSREKKERFSLILESASTNQTSMYLCASSSPAPDTQYFGPGTRLTVL.